Below, one T cell receptor beta chain is given with its context. Patients at the Seattle site were enrolled during active infection and followed longitudinally. The authors' processing: Amplification of reference gene primers was used by the study to estimate nucleated cell counts. Measured with immunoSEQ multiplex PCR; TCRdb has only the in-frame clones, and not every one. That table is the source of V, J and clone size, and D and trimming were worked out from the DNA. Of 130,000 or so clones in the sample, less than 90% were seen once. The data were obtained in a study of blood T cell repertoires in COVID-19. On the study more broadly: Samples came from the United States, Italy and Spain, spanning acute and convalescent COVID-19.

Per germline, CDR1 SGHRS and CDR2 YFSETQ. This CDR3 comprises 13 residues. With 4 bases removed from V and 6 bases from J, the gap between germline ends came to 11 bases. This TCR came from a man aged 25 to 40 with COVID-19, enrolled during active disease. V is TRBV5-1 and J is TRBJ2-1; no clear D. Sequenced: peripheral blood. The CDR3 spells CASSMRPVNEQFF. Written as DNA, the CDR3 is TGCGCCAGCAGCATGCGTCCCGTCAATGAGCAGTTCTTC.